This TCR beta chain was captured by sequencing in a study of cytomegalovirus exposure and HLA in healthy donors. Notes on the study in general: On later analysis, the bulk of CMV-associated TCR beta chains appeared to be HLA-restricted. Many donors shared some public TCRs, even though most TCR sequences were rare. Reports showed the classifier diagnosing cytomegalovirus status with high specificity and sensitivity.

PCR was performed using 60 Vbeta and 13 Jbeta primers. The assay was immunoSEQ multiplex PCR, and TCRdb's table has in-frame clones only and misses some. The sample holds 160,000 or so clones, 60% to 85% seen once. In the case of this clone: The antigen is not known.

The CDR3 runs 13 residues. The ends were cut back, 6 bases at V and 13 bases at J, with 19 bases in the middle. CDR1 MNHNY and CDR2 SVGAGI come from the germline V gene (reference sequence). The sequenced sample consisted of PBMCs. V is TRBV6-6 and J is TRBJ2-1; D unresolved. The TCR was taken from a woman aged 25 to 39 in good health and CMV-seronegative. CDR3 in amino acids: CASSDPETPSQFF. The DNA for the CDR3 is TGTGCCAGCAGCGATCCGGAGACTCCCTCCCAGTTCTTC.